Detailed here is one TCR beta chain. Trimming shortened V by 1 base and J by 6 bases, and 9 bases separated the two germline ends. The germline CDR1 and CDR2 sequences are LNHDA and SQIVND (reference sequence). CDR3 length: 13 residues. Sequenced by immunoSEQ multiplex PCR; TCRdb stores in-frame clones only, minus some. Seen here are hundreds of thousands of clones, around 78% observed once, and the top ten hold around 0.012%. These data originate in a study of shared T cell receptors in the human thymus. These same records also appear under a second study, on human thymus T cells. From that report: Having corrective surgery for congenital heart defects, healthy Finnish infants were the ones who donated.

Sequencing was done on a sample of thymocytes. The J gene is TRBJ1-1, the V gene TRBV19, with D possibly being TRBD1 (6 bases). This clonotype originated in a boy in the first two years of life with a congenital heart defect. The CDR3 loop is CASSIGGGPEAFF. The CDR3 DNA follows: TGTGCCAGTAGTATAGGAGGGGGACCTGAAGCTTTCTTT.